What follows describes a single TCR beta chain. This sample also contains other DNA sequences that code for the same CDR3. This sample is part of a study of blood T cell repertoires in COVID-19. Across the study: COVID-19 samples from acute and convalescent phases originated in the United States, Italy and Spain. From T cells, B-cell-depleted T cells, or PBMCs came the material, which was cDNA or gDNA.

As processed by the authors: How many nucleated cells were present was estimated from reference gene primer amplification. Produced via immunoSEQ multiplex PCR; TCRdb's table is partial and in-frame only. V, J and clone size derive from that table, while D and trimming were established from the DNA sequence. The sample contains roughly 230,000 clones, about 82% of which appear only once. This CDR3 is 11 amino acids long. Looked up from germline, CDR1 is SGHRS and CDR2 is YFSETQ. V dropped 3 bases and J dropped 2 bases, with 2 bases sitting between them. The chain combines TRBV5-1 with TRBJ2-5; D not resolved. The TCR was taken from a woman in her fifties or sixties with active or convalescent COVID-19. Sequencing was performed on peripheral blood. As DNA, the CDR3 is TGCGCCAGCAGCTCACAAGAGACCCAGTACTTC. Translated: CASSSQETQYF.